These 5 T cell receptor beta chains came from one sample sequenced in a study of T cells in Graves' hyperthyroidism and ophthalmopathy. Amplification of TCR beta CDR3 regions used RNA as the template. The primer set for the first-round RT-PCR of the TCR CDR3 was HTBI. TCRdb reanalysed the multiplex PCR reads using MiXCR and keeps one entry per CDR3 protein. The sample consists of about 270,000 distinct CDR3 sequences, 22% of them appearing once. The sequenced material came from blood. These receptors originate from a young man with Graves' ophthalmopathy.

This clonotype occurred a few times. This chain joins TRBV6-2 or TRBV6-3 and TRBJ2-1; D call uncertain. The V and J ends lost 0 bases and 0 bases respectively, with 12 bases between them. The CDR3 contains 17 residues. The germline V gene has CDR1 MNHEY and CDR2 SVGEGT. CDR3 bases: TGTGCCAGCAGTTACTCTGACTGGATCAGCTCCTACAATGAGCAGTTCTTC. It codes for CASSYSDWISSYNEQFF.

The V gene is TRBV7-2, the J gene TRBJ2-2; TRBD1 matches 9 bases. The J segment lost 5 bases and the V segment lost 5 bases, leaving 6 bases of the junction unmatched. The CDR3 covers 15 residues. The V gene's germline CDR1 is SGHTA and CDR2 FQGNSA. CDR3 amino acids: CASSHGQGWTGELFF. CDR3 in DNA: TGTGCCAGCAGCCATGGACAGGGGTGGACCGGGGAGCTGTTTTTT. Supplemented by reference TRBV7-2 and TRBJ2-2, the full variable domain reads GAGVSQSPSNKVTEKGKDVELRCDPISGHTALYWYRQSLGQGLEFLIYFQGNSAPDKSGLPSDRFSAERTGGSVSTLTIQRTQQEDSAVYLCASSHGQGWTGELFFGEGSRLTVL.

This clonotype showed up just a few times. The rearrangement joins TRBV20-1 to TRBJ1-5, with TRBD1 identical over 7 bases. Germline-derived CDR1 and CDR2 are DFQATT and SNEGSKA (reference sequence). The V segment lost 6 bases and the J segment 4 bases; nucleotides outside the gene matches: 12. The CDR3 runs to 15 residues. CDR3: CSARRPGQINQPQHF. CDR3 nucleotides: TGCAGTGCCCGCCGTCCGGGACAGATTAATCAGCCCCAGCATTTT.

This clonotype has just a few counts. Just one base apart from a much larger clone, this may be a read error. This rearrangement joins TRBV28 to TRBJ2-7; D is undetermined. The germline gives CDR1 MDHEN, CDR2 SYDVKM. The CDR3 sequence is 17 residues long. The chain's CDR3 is CAGSPSIVWGTSYEQYF. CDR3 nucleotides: TGTGCCGGCAGTCCCTCCATCGTTTGGGGAACCTCCTACGAGCAGTACTTC.

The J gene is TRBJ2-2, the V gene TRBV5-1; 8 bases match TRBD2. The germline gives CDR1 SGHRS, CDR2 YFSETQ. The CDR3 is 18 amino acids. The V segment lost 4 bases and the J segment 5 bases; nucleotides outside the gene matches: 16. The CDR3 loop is CASSPRPALSSGTGELFF. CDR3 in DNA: TGCGCCAGCAGCCCCCGCCCCGCTCTCTCTAGCGGGACCGGGGAGCTGTTTTTT.